Here is one T cell receptor (beta chain) with its context. The antigen it binds to is not known. The record has no base qualities; no much larger clone is one base away. The CDR3 regions of human TCRbeta chains were subjected to immunosequencing. Concerning the study's data processing: TCRs in the repertoires were compared against a reference library of SARS-CoV-2-specific TCRs that had been generated with the MIRA antigen-specificity platform. Breadth was defined as the fraction of unique TCRs that were SARS-CoV-2-associated, and depth was defined as the fraction of total T cells that were SARS-CoV-2-associated. Each spike-specific TCR was assigned to its reactive spike region and to a CD4 or CD8 class using the MIRA data. Log10-transformed breadth and depth values were compared by one-way ANOVA with Sidak's multiple comparisons tests. TCRdb took this table from immuneACCESS and kept in-frame rearrangements with V and J called. Such tables lack part of the clones; where checked against another copy, unresolved V genes explain under half of the gap, and the rest is unexplained. For V, J and clone size, that table is used; D and trimming come from the DNA. The sample has under 200,000 clones on record, around 92% of them singletons. The ten most abundant clones make up over 1% of the sample.

The time point label corresponds to: baseline before first vaccination. Vaccinee samples came from UK trials COV001 and COV002, including a single-blind randomized controlled phase 2/3 trial of AZD1222 (ChAdOx1 nCoV-19) in healthy adults. For TCRbeta chain sequencing, PBMC samples were collected from trial participants at day 0 and at day 28 after the second dose. This record belongs to a study of T cell responses to AZD1222 COVID-19 vaccine (dated by TCRdb to the early 2020s). For the wider study: AZD1222 recipients with second doses at about 4 weeks or about 12 weeks were pooled, because spike-specific TCR depth and breadth did not differ between schedules. A total of 233 trial participants underwent TCR sequencing, of whom 200 to 220 had received two doses of AZD1222 and about 26 had received two doses of the MenACWY control vaccine. Trial participants were enrolled by age into subgroups of 18-55, 56-69 and 70-plus years, and about 150, 27 and 61 TCR-sequenced participants, respectively, were included in these subgroups.

What the authors observed across the whole study: The 56-69-year group was small, and its depth increase did not reach significance, likely because of low power. CD4 TCRs associated with the vaccine covered the entire spike protein, and the dominant responses were in regions 160-218 and 743-854. Most participants were white British and females outnumbered males, and the authors suggested that clonal diversity may have been underestimated. A significant rise in spike-specific TCR breadth and depth was observed after two AZD1222 doses relative to day 0 and relative to MenACWY recipients. Epitopes outside the regions mutated in the B.1.351 and B.1.1.7 variants were reportedly recognized by nearly half of the unique spike-specific TCRs. Conclusions about previously exposed vaccinees are limited because only a handful of AZD1222 recipients were SARS-CoV-2 seropositive at baseline. No day 14 peak-response samples were available, so repertoires were characterized only after the peak T cell response.

The input for sequencing was peripheral blood, taken on day 0 of AZD1222 vaccination. This TCR was sampled from an adult in good health.

The CDR3 loop reads CASSEDSLYGYTF. The nucleotide sequence reads TGTGCCAGTAGCGAGGACAGCCTCTATGGCTACACCTTC. This receptor chain uses TRBV19 and TRBJ1-2; TRBD1 is possibly the D segment (6 matching bases). For CDR1 and CDR2, the germline V gene (reference sequence) lists LNHDA and SQIVND. The junction shows trimming of 6 bases on V and 4 bases on J, plus 12 bases between the germline ends. The CDR3 runs 13 residues from the cysteine to the phenylalanine. Just the 39-base CDR3 DNA is kept, in frame starting at base 1.